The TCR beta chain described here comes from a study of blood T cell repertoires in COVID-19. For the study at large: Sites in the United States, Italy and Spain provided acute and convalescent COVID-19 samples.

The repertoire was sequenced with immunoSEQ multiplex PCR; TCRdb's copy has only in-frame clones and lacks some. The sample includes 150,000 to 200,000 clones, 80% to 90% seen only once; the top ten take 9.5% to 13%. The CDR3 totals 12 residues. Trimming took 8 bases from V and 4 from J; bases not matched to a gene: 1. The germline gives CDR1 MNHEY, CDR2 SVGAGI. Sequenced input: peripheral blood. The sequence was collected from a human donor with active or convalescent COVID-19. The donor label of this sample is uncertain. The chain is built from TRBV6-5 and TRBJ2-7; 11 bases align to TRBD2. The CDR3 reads CASRTSGYEQYF. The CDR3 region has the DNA TGTGCCAGCCGGACTAGCGGGTACGAGCAGTACTTC.